This TCR beta chain stems from a study of early stage breast cancer tumors. Assay used: immunoSEQ multiplex PCR; TCRdb lists only in-frame clones, some missing. The repertoire has some 9,700 clones, under 80% of them found once; the top ten carry around 8.3%. The sample taken for sequencing was normal breast tissue next to the tumor. This clonotype was sampled from a person aged 35-55 years with breast cancer.

In DNA, the CDR3 is TGTGCCAGTAGTATCGGACCGGGGGGCAACGAGCAGTACTTC. This translates into CASSIGPGGNEQYF. This chain connects TRBV19 to TRBJ2-7, with a tentative D call TRBD2 (7 bases). The length of the CDR3 is 14 residues. Germline V gives CDR1 LNHDA, CDR2 SQIVND (reference sequence). Deletions cut 3 bases from V and 5 bases from J, with 14 bases between.